The next 7 T cell receptor beta chains were all read from a single sample in a study of cytomegalovirus exposure and HLA in healthy donors. With 60 Vbeta and 13 Jbeta primers, the PCR was carried out. Sequencing used immunoSEQ multiplex PCR; TCRdb keeps in-frame clones, though not all of them. In all, the sample yields some 76,000 clones. Sequencing was carried out using PBMCs. Every receptor here comes from a boy between 10 and 17 years old in good health and CMV-seronegative.

The rearrangement links TRBV7-6 to TRBJ2-7, with TRBD2 matching over 7 bases. Germline-derived CDR1 and CDR2 are SGHVS and FNYEAQ. This CDR3 region has 15 residues. V shed 0 bases, J shed 5 bases, and the junction held 7 bases outside the gene matches. The CDR3 DNA reads as TGTGCCAGCAGCTTAGCCGGCGGGAGTCTAGACGAGCAGTACTTC. Its protein is CASSLAGGSLDEQYF.

This sequence joins TRBV6-6 and TRBJ2-7; 9 bases match TRBD1. The CDR3 runs 15 residues. V dropped 5 bases and J dropped 2; count of bases not matched to a gene: 7. Germline V gene lookup returns CDR1 MNHNY and CDR2 SVGAGI (reference sequence). The CDR3 coding sequence is TGTGCCAGCAGTCCCGGACAGGGGACAGCCTACGAGCAGTACTTC. Amino acids: CASSPGQGTAYEQYF.

The V and J genes are TRBV19 and TRBJ1-2; no definite D call. CDR1 is LNHDA, CDR2 SQIVND, per germline (reference sequence). This CDR3 has 11 amino acids. V lost 1 base to trimming and J lost 8 bases, with 5 bases between them. The CDR3 is CASSIGAGYTF. The CDR3 coding sequence is TGTGCCAGTAGTATAGGGGCGGGCTACACCTTC.

The J gene is TRBJ2-7, the V gene TRBV6-6; TRBD2 agrees at 7 bases. After removal of 5 bases from V and 0 bases from J, the junction contained 7 bases not matched to a gene. Germline CDR1 reads MNHNY; CDR2 reads SVGAGI (reference sequence). The length of the CDR3 is 15 residues. The CDR3, as DNA: TGTGCCAGCAGTCCACTAGCGACCAGCTCCTACGAGCAGTACTTC. Its protein product is CASSPLATSSYEQYF.

This chain uses TRBV19 with TRBJ1-1; 10 bases are a match to TRBD1. Germline V CDR1 and CDR2: LNHDA, SQIVND (reference sequence). The junction had 5 bases not matched to a gene; V was cut back by 4 bases and J by 0 bases. CDR3 size: 16 residues. The CDR3 sequence is CASSSRDRGMNTEAFF. CDR3 DNA: TGTGCCAGTAGTAGCCGGGACAGGGGAATGAACACTGAAGCTTTCTTT.

This rearrangement joins TRBV4-2 to TRBJ2-1, with 7 bases that match TRBD2. The CDR3 extends over 12 amino acids. Germline values: CDR1 LGHNA, CDR2 YNFKEQ. The J segment lost 11 bases and the V segment lost 1 base, leaving 2 bases of the junction unmatched. The CDR3 loop reads CASSQATSQQFF. CDR3 coding DNA: TGTGCCAGCAGCCAAGCGACTAGCCAGCAGTTCTTC.

This chain links TRBV15 with TRBJ2-7; no clear D. CDR3 length: 13 residues. With 1 base removed from V and 2 bases from J, the gap between germline ends came to 6 bases. In germline, CDR1 is LNHNV, CDR2 YYDKDF (reference sequence). The CDR3 region has the DNA TGTGCCACCAGCAGAGGACTTGCCTACGAGCAGTACTTC. Translating gives CATSRGLAYEQYF. Complete variable domain (other parts from reference TRBV15 and TRBJ2-7): DAMVIQNPRYQVTQFGKPVTLSCSQTLNHNVMYWYQQKSSQAPKLLFHYYDKDFNNEADTPDNFQSRRPNTSFCFLDIRSPGLGDTAMYLCATSRGLAYEQYFGPGTRLTVT.